The TCR beta chain under discussion was sequenced for a study of T cells in narcolepsy. About the study: Healthy controls were enrolled alongside patients with narcolepsy type 1 or type 2. Findings and caveats of the study: In some patient and control memory CD4+ samples, autoreactive clones were absent. Autoreactive clonotypes reportedly recurred in blood of same and different patients, not controls. Same-patient CSF and blood CD4+ T cell clonotypes included HCRT-specific and TRIB2-specific autoreactive ones.

Data came from immunoSEQ multiplex PCR; TCRdb stores just in-frame clones and leaves some out. The sample contains 25,000 to 35,000 clones, roughly 83% of which appear only once. About this clone itself: What it binds is unknown.

Sequencing was done on a sample of CD45RA- memory CD4+ T cells from PBMCs. The sequence was obtained from a human donor with narcolepsy.

Written as DNA, the CDR3 is TGCGCCAGCAGCTCAGGGACTAGCGGGTCCGCGGCAGATACGCAGTATTTT. It yields the protein CASSSGTSGSAADTQYF. V gene TRBV5-1 combines with J gene TRBJ2-3, with 12 bases matching TRBD2. After removal of 3 bases from V and 4 bases from J, the junction contained 9 bases not matched to a gene. The CDR3 length is 17 residues. Per the germline V gene, CDR1 is SGHRS and CDR2 is YFSETQ.